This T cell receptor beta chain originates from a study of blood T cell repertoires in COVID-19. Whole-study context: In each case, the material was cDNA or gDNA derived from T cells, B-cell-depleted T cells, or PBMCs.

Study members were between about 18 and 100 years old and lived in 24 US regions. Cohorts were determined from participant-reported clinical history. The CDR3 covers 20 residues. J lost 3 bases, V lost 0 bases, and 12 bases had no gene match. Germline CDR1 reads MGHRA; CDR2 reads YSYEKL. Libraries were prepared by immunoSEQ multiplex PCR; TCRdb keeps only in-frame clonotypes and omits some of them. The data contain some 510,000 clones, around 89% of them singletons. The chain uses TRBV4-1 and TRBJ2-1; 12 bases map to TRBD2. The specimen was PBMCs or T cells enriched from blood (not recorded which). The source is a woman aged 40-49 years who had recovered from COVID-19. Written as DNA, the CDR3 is TGCGCCAGCAGCCAAGAATGGCTAGCGGGAGGGCCCCCCATCTACAATGAGCAGTTCTTC. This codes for CASSQEWLAGGPPIYNEQFF.